Presented here are 2 T cell receptor beta chains from one specimen sequenced in a study of T cell repertoires in cytomegalovirus infection. Their antigen targets remain unknown. TCRdb reprocessed the reads via MiXCR and lists one record per CDR3 protein. The sample holds some 940,000 distinct CDR3 sequences, more than 25% seen once. Sequencing was performed on cultured CD8+ T cells from PBMCs, taken from culture after CMV antigen stimulation. These receptors came from a human donor in good health (CMV status not recorded). Some clones in this sample may be carry-over from other donors' samples.

The chain carries TRBV27 and TRBJ2-5; D uncertain. The CDR3 runs to 15 residues. Germline values: CDR1 MNHEY, CDR2 SMNVEV (reference sequence). V was clipped by 6 bases and J by 1 base, with 15 bases between them. CDR3 amino acids: CASSARGRSQETQYF. The CDR3 nucleotides are TGTGCCAGCAGCGCCCGCGGCAGGTCCCAAGAGACCCAGTACTTC.

The genes are TRBV6-2 or TRBV6-3 and TRBJ2-5; a possible D gene is TRBD1 (5 bases). Germline CDR1 is MNHEY and CDR2 is SVGEGT. V was trimmed by 0 bases and J by 4 bases, leaving 15 bases between them. This CDR3 region has 16 residues. In DNA, the CDR3 is TGTGCCAGCAGTTACTCTTTTCGACAGTCTGGAGAGACCCAGTACTTC. Residues: CASSYSFRQSGETQYF.